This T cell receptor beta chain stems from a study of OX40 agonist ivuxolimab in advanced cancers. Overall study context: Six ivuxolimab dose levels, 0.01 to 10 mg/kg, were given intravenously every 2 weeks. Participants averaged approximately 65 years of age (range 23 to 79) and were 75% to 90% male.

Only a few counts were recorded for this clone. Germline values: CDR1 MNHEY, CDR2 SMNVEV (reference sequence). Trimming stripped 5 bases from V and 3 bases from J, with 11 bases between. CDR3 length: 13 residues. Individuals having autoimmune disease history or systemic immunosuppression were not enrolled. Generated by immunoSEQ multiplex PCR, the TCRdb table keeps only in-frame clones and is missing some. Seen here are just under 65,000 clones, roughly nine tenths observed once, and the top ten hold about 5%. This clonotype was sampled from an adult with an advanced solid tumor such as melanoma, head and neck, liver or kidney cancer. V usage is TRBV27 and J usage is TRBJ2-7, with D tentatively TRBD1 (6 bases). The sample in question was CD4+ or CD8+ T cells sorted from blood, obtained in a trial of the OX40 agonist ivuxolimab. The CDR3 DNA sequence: TGTGCCAGCAGTGGATGGACAGACTACGAGCAGTACTTC. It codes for CASSGWTDYEQYF.